These 17 T cell receptor beta chains came from one sample sequenced in a study of shared clonotypes between healthy human individuals. The protocol was immunoSEQ multiplex PCR, while the TCRdb copy is restricted to in-frame clones and leaves out a portion. The sample yields roughly 1 million clones, approximately 68% seen once. The sequenced material came from memory CD4+ T cells sorted from blood. As to subset: CD45RA-negative fraction. The source is a young man in good health.

The table lists this clone with many counts. The rearrangement joins TRBV2 to TRBJ1-1; D uncertain. Germline V gene data show CDR1 as SNHLY and CDR2 as FYNNEI. Trimming pared 8 bases from V and 6 bases from J, leaving 16 bases between. CDR3 size: 13 residues. CDR3 sequence (DNA): TGTGCCAGCTCACGGACGGGCACGGCTGAAGCTTTCTTT. It is translated as CASSRTGTAEAFF.

The DNA of the CDR3 is TGTGCCAGCAGGAAAGCCTCCGGGGACGGTTCGAATCAGCCCCAGCATTTT. The encoded protein is CASRKASGDGSNQPQHF. The chain is built from TRBV2 and TRBJ1-5, with a weak D call TRBD1 (5 bases). The CDR3 has 17 residues. CDR1 is SNHLY and CDR2 is FYNNEI in the germline V gene. V was pared by 6 bases and J by 4 bases, with 22 bases between.

V and J are TRBV7-2 and TRBJ1-6; 8 bases match TRBD1. The CDR3 totals 18 residues. The trim removed 2 bases at V and 3 bases at J, leaving 9 bases unmatched. Looked up from germline, CDR1 is SGHTA and CDR2 is FQGNSA. The CDR3: CASSLNGRTGGYNSPLHF. The DNA for the CDR3 is TGTGCCAGCAGCTTAAATGGACGCACAGGGGGCTATAATTCACCCCTCCACTTT. Variable domain in full (rest from reference TRBV7-2 and TRBJ1-6): GAGVSQSPSNKVTEKGKDVELRCDPISGHTALYWYRQSLGQGLEFLIYFQGNSAPDKSGLPSDRFSAERTGGSVSTLTIQRTQQEDSAVYLCASSLNGRTGGYNSPLHFGNGTRLTVT.

The CDR3 bases are TGTGCCAGCAGCGCGAACGGTAAAACCACAGATACGCAGTATTTT. It is translated as CASSANGKTTDTQYF. This chain joins TRBV2 and TRBJ2-3; D unresolved. Germline V CDR1 and CDR2: SNHLY, FYNNEI. The V gene lost 6 bases and the J gene lost 2 bases, with 15 bases spanning the gap. This CDR3 contains 15 residues.

The chain uses TRBV6-5 and TRBJ2-3; 8 bases are a match to TRBD2. CDR3 size: 15 residues. Trimming at V came to 6 bases and at J to 1 base, leaving 6 bases not matched to a gene. Germline V lookup: CDR1 MNHEY, CDR2 SVGAGI. DNA for the CDR3: TGTGCCAGCAGACGCCGGACTAGCCGCACAGATACGCAGTATTTT. Translated: CASRRRTSRTDTQYF.

This clone was observed a few times. The V and J genes are TRBV4-1 and TRBJ2-6, with D possibly matching TRBD1 (6 bases). The CDR3 sequence is 19 residues long. The germline V gene has CDR1 MGHRA and CDR2 YSYEKL. V lost 1 base, J lost 0 bases, and 16 bases lay in between. Here the CDR3 DNA reads TGCGCCAGCAGCCAAGTCAGGGGCTTGTCTGACTCTGGGGCCAACGTCCTGACTTTC. The encoded protein is CASSQVRGLSDSGANVLTF.

The chain uses TRBV6-6 and TRBJ2-5, with 11 nucleotides matching TRBD1. Germline V gene lookup returns CDR1 MNHNY and CDR2 SVGAGI (reference sequence). After removal of 6 bases from V and 4 bases from J, the junction contained 7 bases not matched to a gene. The CDR3 extends over 15 amino acids. CDR3 coding DNA: TGTGCCAGCAGCTACGGACAGGGGGCACGAGAGACCCAGTACTTC. It is translated as CASSYGQGARETQYF.

The V call is TRBV30, the J call TRBJ2-2; 10 bases fit TRBD1. V gave up 3 bases and J gave up 7 bases; unmatched junction bases: 8. The CDR3 sequence is 15 residues long. CDR1 GTSNPN and CDR2 SVGIG come from the germline V gene (reference sequence). As DNA, the CDR3 is TGTGCCTGGAGCGGGGGACAGGGGAGGATCGGGGAGCTGTTTTTT. Protein sequence: CAWSGGQGRIGELFF.

The rearrangement links TRBV11-2 to TRBJ2-2, with a tentative D call TRBD1 (6 bases). The CDR3 extends over 14 amino acids. Germline V gives CDR1 SGHAT, CDR2 FQNNGV. With 4 bases removed from V and 8 bases from J, the gap between germline ends came to 14 bases. CDR3 loop: CASSSQVQGGELFF. DNA for the CDR3: TGTGCCAGCAGCTCCCAAGTACAGGGAGGGGAGCTGTTTTTT.

The rearrangement joins TRBV4-1 to TRBJ2-5; the D is unclear. This CDR3 has 16 amino acids. The V gene's germline CDR1 is MGHRA and CDR2 YSYEKL. V lost 4 bases and J lost 4, with 19 bases in between. CDR3 in amino acids: CASSPAGATYSETQYF. The CDR3 DNA sequence: TGCGCCAGCAGCCCCGCCGGAGCGACCTATTCAGAGACCCAGTACTTC.

This rearrangement joins TRBV7-3 to TRBJ2-3, with TRBD1 matching 9 bases. CDR1 and CDR2 from the germline V gene are SGHTA and FQGTGA. CDR3 length: 16 amino acids. The ends lost 2 bases at V and 1 base at J; junction bases unmatched: 4. DNA of the CDR3: TGTGCCAGCAGCTTATATAGGACAGGGGGCACAGATACGCAGTATTTT. Its protein product is CASSLYRTGGTDTQYF. Full variable domain (missing parts from reference TRBV7-3 and TRBJ2-3): GAGVSQTPSNKVTEKGKYVELRCDPISGHTALYWYRQSLGQGPEFLIYFQGTGAADDSGLPNDRFFAVRPEGSVSTLKIQRTERGDSAVYLCASSLYRTGGTDTQYFGPGTRLTVL.

The chain recombines TRBV6-1 with TRBJ2-3, with TRBD2 matching 12 bases. From germline, CDR1 is MNHNS and CDR2 SASEGT. This CDR3 region has 14 residues. Trimming took 4 bases from V and 4 from J; bases not matched to a gene: 0. The chain's CDR3 is CASSGLAGADTQYF. In DNA form, the CDR3 reads TGTGCCAGCAGTGGACTAGCGGGGGCAGATACGCAGTATTTT.

V and J are TRBV4-2 and TRBJ2-7; 7 bases fit TRBD2. Per the germline V gene, CDR1 is LGHNA and CDR2 is YNFKEQ. The CDR3 runs 16 residues. J was trimmed by 0 bases and V by 2 bases; bases with no gene match: 7. Here the CDR3 reads CASSQYLAASSYEQYF. The CDR3 DNA follows: TGTGCCAGCAGCCAATATCTAGCGGCGTCCTCCTACGAGCAGTACTTC.

The V call is TRBV5-4, the J call TRBJ1-4, with D hard to call. With 2 bases removed from V and 5 bases from J, the gap between germline ends came to 10 bases. CDR3 size: 14 residues. Per the germline V gene, CDR1 is SGHNT and CDR2 is YYREEE (reference sequence). The CDR3 nucleotides are TGTGCCAGCAGCTTCGCAGCGGGAAATGAAAAACTGTTTTTT. Translation: CASSFAAGNEKLFF. The whole variable domain, filled in from reference TRBV5-4 and TRBJ1-4, reads ETGVTQSPTHLIKTRGQQVTLRCSSQSGHNTVSWYQQALGQGPQFIFQYYREEENGRGNFPPRFSGLQFPNYSSELNVNALELDDSALYLCASSFAAGNEKLFFGSGTQLSVL.

This sequence joins TRBV5-1 and TRBJ2-6, with D unresolved. The ends were cut back, 0 bases at V and 0 bases at J, with 7 bases in the middle. The CDR3 has 16 residues. Germline V gene lookup returns CDR1 SGHRS and CDR2 YFSETQ. This CDR3 reads CASSLDPVSGANVLTF. CDR3 coding DNA: TGCGCCAGCAGCTTGGATCCGGTCTCTGGGGCCAACGTCCTGACTTTC.

The V call is TRBV7-9, the J call TRBJ2-7, with no clear D. The CDR3 sequence is 12 residues long. From germline, CDR1 is SEHNR and CDR2 FQNEAQ (reference sequence). V was trimmed by 7 bases and J by 2 bases, leaving 9 bases between them. The DNA of the CDR3 is TGTGCCAGCACCAGCCAACCCTACGAGCAGTACTTC. It is translated as CASTSQPYEQYF.

This clone was found a few times. The chain uses TRBV6-6 and TRBJ2-7; 8 nucleotides agree with TRBD1. Looked up from germline, CDR1 is MNHNY and CDR2 is SVGAGI (reference sequence). Trimming removed 6 bases from V and 3 bases from J; junction bases left unmatched: 4. This CDR3 is built from 13 residues. The CDR3 DNA is TGTGCCAGCAGCCTCGGACAGGGCTACGAGCAGTACTTC. It translates to CASSLGQGYEQYF.